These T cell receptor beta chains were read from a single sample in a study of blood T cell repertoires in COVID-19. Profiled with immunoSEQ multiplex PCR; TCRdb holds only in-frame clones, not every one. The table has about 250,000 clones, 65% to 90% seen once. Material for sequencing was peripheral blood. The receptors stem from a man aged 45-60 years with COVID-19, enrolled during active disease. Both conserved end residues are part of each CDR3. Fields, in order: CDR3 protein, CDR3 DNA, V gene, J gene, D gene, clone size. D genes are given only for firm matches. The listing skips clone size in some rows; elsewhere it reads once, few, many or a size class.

CASSVVVTGGTDTQYF	TGTGCCAGCAGCGTAGTAGTGACAGGGGGCACAGATACGCAGTATTTT	TRBV9	TRBJ2-3	TRBD1	.
CASSQDRMGSAEAFF	TGCGCCAGCAGCCAAGATCGGATGGGTAGCGCTGAAGCTTTCTTT	TRBV4-3	TRBJ1-1	.	.
CASSSTQSYEQYF	TGTGCCAGCAGTTCAACTCAAAGTTACGAGCAGTACTTC	TRBV28	TRBJ2-7	.	.
CASTGGGNQPQHF	TGTGCCAGTACAGGGGGCGGCAATCAGCCCCAGCATTTT	TRBV7-8	TRBJ1-5	TRBD1	.
CAWDRTGAASYEQYF	TGTGCCTGGGACAGAACAGGGGCTGCTAGCTACGAGCAGTACTTC	TRBV30	TRBJ2-7	TRBD1	few
CASRPTSGGYEQYF	TGTGCCAGCAGACCGACTAGCGGGGGTTACGAGCAGTACTTC	TRBV7-2	TRBJ2-7	TRBD2	.
CAIAPRVETQYF	TGTGCCATCGCCCCCAGGGTAGAGACCCAGTACTTC	TRBV10-3	TRBJ2-5	.	.
CASSGTGAFF	TGTGCCAGCAGCGGGACAGGGGCTTTCTTT	TRBV25-1	TRBJ1-1	TRBD1	.
CASSLRDLLVGINTIYF	TGTGCCAGCAGCTTACGGGATCTTCTTGTAGGGATAAACACCATATATTTT	TRBV7-3	TRBJ1-3	.	few
CASSFGGRARSYEQYF	TGTGCCAGTAGTTTTGGGGGCAGGGCGCGTTCCTACGAGCAGTACTTC	TRBV19	TRBJ2-7	.	.
CASLTGFTEAFF	TGTGCCAGCCTAACAGGGTTCACTGAAGCTTTCTTT	TRBV28	TRBJ1-1	.	few
CASSRTGDDTEAFF	TGTGCCAGTAGTCGGACAGGGGACGACACTGAAGCTTTCTTT	TRBV19	TRBJ1-1	TRBD1	once
CASSYGQGFEKLFF	TGTGCCAGCAGTTACGGACAGGGTTTTGAAAAACTGTTTTTT	TRBV6-5	TRBJ1-4	TRBD1	.
CASSLEQLSSYEQYF	TGTGCCAGCAGCTTAGAACAGCTCTCCTCCTACGAGCAGTACTTC	TRBV7-2	TRBJ2-7	.	.
CASKGRGSGNTIYF	TGTGCCAGTAAGGGGAGGGGCTCTGGAAACACCATATATTTT	TRBV19	TRBJ1-3	.	.
CASTPTSRTGELFF	TGTGCCAGCACCCCGACTAGCCGGACCGGGGAGCTGTTTTTT	TRBV27	TRBJ2-2	TRBD2	.
CASSLGLRGWTNGYTF	TGTGCCAGCAGTTTAGGACTAAGGGGATGGACTAATGGCTACACCTTC	TRBV28	TRBJ1-2	.	.
CASSLQGPSTYEQYF	TGCGCCAGCAGCTTACAGGGGCCGTCAACCTACGAGCAGTACTTC	TRBV5-1	TRBJ2-7	TRBD1	.
CAIRGGRGPGDTEAFF	TGTGCCATCAGGGGAGGCAGGGGGCCTGGGGACACTGAAGCTTTCTTT	TRBV10-3	TRBJ1-1	TRBD1	.
CAWSRSGGGTDTQYF	TGTGCCTGGAGTCGTAGCGGGGGAGGCACAGATACGCAGTATTTT	TRBV30	TRBJ2-3	TRBD2	.
CASSFPQGARGNTIYF	TGTGCCAGCAGCTTCCCACAGGGGGCGCGGGGAAACACCATATATTTT	TRBV5-6	TRBJ1-3	TRBD1	.
CARGTGGFYGYTF	TGTGCCCGGGGGACAGGGGGTTTCTATGGCTACACCTTC	TRBV30	TRBJ1-2	TRBD1	many
CASSSYRYTPGTGAEQYF	TGTGCCAGCAGTTCCTACCGCTATACCCCCGGGACAGGGGCCGAGCAGTACTTC	TRBV6-2/TRBV6-3	TRBJ2-7	TRBD1	once
CASSQSGDPGNTIYF	TGCGCCAGCAGTCAATCGGGCGACCCTGGAAACACCATATATTTT	TRBV23-1	TRBJ1-3	.	.